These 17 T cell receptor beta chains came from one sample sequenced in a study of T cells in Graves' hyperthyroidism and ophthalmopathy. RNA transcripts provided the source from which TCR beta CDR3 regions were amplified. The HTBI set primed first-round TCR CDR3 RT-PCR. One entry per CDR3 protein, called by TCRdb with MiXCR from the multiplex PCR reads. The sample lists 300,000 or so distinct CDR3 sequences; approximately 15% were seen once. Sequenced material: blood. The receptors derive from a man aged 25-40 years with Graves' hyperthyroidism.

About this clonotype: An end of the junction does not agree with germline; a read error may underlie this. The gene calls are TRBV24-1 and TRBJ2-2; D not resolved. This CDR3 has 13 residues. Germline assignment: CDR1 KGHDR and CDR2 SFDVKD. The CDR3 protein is CATSGLRSGELFF. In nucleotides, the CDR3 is TGTGCCACCAGTGGTTTGCGCTCCGGGGAGCTGTTTTTT.

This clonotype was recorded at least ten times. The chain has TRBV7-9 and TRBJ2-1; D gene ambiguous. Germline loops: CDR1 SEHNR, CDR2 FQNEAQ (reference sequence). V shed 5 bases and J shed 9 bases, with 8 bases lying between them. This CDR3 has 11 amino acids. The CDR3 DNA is TGTGCCAGCAGCCCCTATCCTGAGCAGTTCTTC. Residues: CASSPYPEQFF.

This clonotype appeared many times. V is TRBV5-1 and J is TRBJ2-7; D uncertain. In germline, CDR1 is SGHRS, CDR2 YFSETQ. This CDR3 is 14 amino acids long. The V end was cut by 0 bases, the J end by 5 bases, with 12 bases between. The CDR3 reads CASSLGTARDEQYF. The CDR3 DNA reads TGCGCCAGCAGCTTGGGGACGGCACGGGACGAGCAGTACTTC.

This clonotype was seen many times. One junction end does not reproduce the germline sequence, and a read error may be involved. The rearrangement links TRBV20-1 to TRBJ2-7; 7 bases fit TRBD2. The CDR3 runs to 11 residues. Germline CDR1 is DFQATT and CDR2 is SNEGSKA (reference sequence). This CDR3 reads CSTSAAYEQYF. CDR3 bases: TGCAGTACTAGCGCTGCCTACGAGCAGTACTTC.

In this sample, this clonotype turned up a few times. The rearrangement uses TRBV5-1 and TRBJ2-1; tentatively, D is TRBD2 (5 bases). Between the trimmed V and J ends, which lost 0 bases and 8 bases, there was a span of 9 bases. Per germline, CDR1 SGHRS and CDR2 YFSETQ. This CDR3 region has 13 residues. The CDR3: CASSLVGVHEQFF. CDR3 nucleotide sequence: TGCGCCAGCAGCTTGGTCGGGGTACATGAGCAGTTCTTC.

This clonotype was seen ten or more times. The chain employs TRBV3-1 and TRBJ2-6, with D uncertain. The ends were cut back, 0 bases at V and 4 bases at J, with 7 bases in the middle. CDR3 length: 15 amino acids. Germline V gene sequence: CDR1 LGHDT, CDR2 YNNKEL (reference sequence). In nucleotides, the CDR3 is TGTGCCAGCAGCCAAGACCTCTCGGGGGCCAACGTCCTGACTTTC. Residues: CASSQDLSGANVLTF.

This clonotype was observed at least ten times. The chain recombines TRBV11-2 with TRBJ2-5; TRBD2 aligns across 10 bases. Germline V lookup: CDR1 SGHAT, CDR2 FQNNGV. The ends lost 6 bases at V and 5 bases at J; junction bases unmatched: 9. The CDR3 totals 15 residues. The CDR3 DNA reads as TGTGCCAGCAGTGATCTAGCGGGAGTTGGCGAGACCCAGTACTTC. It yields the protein CASSDLAGVGETQYF.

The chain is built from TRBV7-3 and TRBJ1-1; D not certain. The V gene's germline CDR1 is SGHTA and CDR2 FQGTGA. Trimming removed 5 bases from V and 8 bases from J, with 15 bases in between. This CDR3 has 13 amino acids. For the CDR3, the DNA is TGTGCCAGCAGCCAGATACCCACGGTAGAAGCTTTCTTT. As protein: CASSQIPTVEAFF.

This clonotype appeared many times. As DNA, the CDR3 is TGTGCCAGCAGTTTAGCTCGGGACTTCTACAATGAGCAGTTCTTC. Its translation is CASSLARDFYNEQFF. The chain recombines TRBV12-3 or TRBV12-4 with TRBJ2-1; perhaps TRBD2 as D (6 bases). V was pared by 0 bases and J by 3 bases, with 9 bases between. CDR3 length: 15 residues.

CDR3 amino acids: CATAWGGETQYF. The CDR3 DNA reads TGTGCCACCGCCTGGGGGGGAGAGACCCAGTACTTC. The rearrangement uses TRBV6-1 and TRBJ2-5; 7 nucleotides align to TRBD2. The V segment lost 10 bases and the J segment 4 bases; nucleotides outside the gene matches: 6. This CDR3 is 12 amino acids long. Germline loops: CDR1 MNHNS, CDR2 SASEGT.

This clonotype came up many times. As DNA, the CDR3 is TGTGCCAGCAGCCCGGAGGTGTCCTACGAGCAGTACTTC. Its translation is CASSPEVSYEQYF. J is TRBJ2-7 and V is TRBV3-1; maybe TRBD2 (5 bases). The CDR3 extends over 13 amino acids. The ends were cut back, 4 bases at V and 1 base at J, with 8 bases in the middle. CDR1 is LGHDT and CDR2 is YNNKEL in the germline V gene (reference sequence).

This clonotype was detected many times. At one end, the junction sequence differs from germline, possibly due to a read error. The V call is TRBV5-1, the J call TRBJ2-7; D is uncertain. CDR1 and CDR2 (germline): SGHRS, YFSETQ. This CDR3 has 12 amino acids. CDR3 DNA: TGTGCCAGCAGTTTTAACTCCTACGAGCAGTACTTC. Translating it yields CASSFNSYEQYF.

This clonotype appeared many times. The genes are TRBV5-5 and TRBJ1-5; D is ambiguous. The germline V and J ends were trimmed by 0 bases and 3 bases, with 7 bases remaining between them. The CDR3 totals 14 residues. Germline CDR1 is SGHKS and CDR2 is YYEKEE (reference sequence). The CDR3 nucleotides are TGTGCCAGCAGCTTGGTGGCAGTCAATCAGCCCCAGCATTTT. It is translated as CASSLVAVNQPQHF.

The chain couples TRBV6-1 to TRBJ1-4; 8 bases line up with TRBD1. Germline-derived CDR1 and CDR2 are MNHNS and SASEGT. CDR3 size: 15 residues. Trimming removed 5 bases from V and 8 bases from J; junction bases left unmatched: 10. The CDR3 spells CASSSIRTGSEKLFF. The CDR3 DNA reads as TGTGCCAGCAGTTCAATACGGACAGGGAGCGAAAAACTGTTTTTT.

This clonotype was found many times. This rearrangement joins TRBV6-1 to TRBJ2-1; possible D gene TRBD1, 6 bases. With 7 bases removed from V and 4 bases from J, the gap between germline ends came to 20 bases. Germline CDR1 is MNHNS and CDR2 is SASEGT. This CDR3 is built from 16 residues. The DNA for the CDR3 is TGTGCCAGCACCGTCGGAAGGACAGAACCTTACAATGAGCAGTTCTTC. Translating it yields CASTVGRTEPYNEQFF.

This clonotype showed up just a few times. In nucleotides, the CDR3 is TGTGCCAGCAGCCAAGAGGTGGGAGTGGAGACCCAGTACTTC. Translated: CASSQEVGVETQYF. The rearrangement joins TRBV3-1 to TRBJ2-5; the D gene is possibly TRBD2 (5 bases). Germline CDR1 is LGHDT and CDR2 is YNNKEL (reference sequence). Trimming removed 0 bases at V and 5 bases at J, with 10 bases between. The CDR3 spans 14 residues.

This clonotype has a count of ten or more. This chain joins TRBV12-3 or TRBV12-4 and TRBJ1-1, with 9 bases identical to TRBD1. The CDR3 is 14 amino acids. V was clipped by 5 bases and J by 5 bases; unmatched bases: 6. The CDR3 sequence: CASSLQGAFTEAFF. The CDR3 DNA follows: TGTGCCAGCAGTCTACAGGGGGCATTTACTGAAGCTTTCTTT.